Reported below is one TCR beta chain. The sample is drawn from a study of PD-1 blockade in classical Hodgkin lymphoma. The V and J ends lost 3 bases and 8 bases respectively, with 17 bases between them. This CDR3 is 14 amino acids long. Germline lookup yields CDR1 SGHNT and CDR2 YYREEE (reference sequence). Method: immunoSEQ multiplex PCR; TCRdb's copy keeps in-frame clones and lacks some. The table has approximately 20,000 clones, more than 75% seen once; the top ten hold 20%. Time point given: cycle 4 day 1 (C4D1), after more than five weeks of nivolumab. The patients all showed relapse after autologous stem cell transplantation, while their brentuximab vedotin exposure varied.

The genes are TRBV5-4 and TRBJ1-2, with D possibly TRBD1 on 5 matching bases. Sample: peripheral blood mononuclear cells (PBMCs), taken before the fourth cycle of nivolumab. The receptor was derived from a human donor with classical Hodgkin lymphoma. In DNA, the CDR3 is TGTGCCAGCAGCTCTAATACAGAGGGGTTCGGCTACACCTTC. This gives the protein CASSSNTEGFGYTF. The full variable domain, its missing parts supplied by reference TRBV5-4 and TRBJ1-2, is ETGVTQSPTHLIKTRGQQVTLRCSSQSGHNTVSWYQQALGQGPQFIFQYYREEENGRGNFPPRFSGLQFPNYSSELNVNALELDDSALYLCASSSNTEGFGYTFGSGTRLTVV.